The 9 T cell receptor beta chains listed next were all sequenced from one sample in a study of brain metastases from non-small cell lung cancer. Profiling relied on immunoSEQ multiplex PCR, and the TCRdb table lists in-frame clones only, not all of them. The profile covers about 350 clones, with 92% appearing a single time and 7.2% taken by the ten largest. Sequenced sample: primary lung tumor tissue. These receptors came from a donor over 35 with non-small cell lung cancer.

This clone has only a few counts. This rearrangement joins TRBV27 to TRBJ1-3; the match to TRBD1 covers 7 bases. V shed 7 bases, J shed 4 bases, and the junction held 7 bases outside the gene matches. Germline V gene lookup returns CDR1 MNHEY and CDR2 SMNVEV (reference sequence). The CDR3 consists of 14 residues. DNA of the CDR3: TGTGCCAGCATGACAGGGATGGACGGAAACACCATATATTTT. Its protein product is CASMTGMDGNTIYF.

This clone was counted once. This chain links TRBV12-3 or TRBV12-4 with TRBJ2-1, with D possibly TRBD2 on 5 matching bases. The V end lost 2 bases, the J end lost 8 bases, and 10 bases lay between the germline ends. The length of the CDR3 is 13 residues. The CDR3 here is CASSLHGVDEQFF. The DNA for the CDR3 is TGTGCCAGCAGTTTACACGGGGTCGATGAGCAGTTCTTC.

This chain joins TRBV7-9 and TRBJ2-7; D unresolved. CDR3 size: 12 residues. CDR1 and CDR2 (germline): SEHNR, FQNEAQ (reference sequence). The V and J ends lost 5 bases and 2 bases respectively, with 7 bases between them. CDR3 loop: CASSPLTYEQYF. CDR3 in DNA: TGTGCCAGCAGCCCGCTGACCTACGAGCAGTACTTC.

The J gene is TRBJ1-6, the V gene TRBV6-5; TRBD1 matches at 7 bases. Germline V gives CDR1 MNHEY, CDR2 SVGAGI. Germline trimming cut 0 bases from V and 6 bases from J; bases unmatched to any gene: 5. CDR3 length: 16 residues. In DNA, the CDR3 is TGTGCCAGCAGTTACTCCACAGGGGCAAGTAATTCACCCCTCCACTTT. This translates into CASSYSTGASNSPLHF.

The chain links TRBV9 to TRBJ2-3; D tentatively reads TRBD1 or TRBD2 (6 bases each). The V gene's germline CDR1 is SGDLS and CDR2 YYNGEE. The V and J ends lost 4 bases and 6 bases respectively, with 18 bases between them. This CDR3 spans 15 amino acids. The CDR3, as DNA: TGTGCCAGCAGCCCAGAAGGATGGGGGGCGGATACGCAGTATTTT. Amino acids: CASSPEGWGADTQYF.

This sequence joins TRBV27 and TRBJ2-4, with TRBD1 as a possible D gene (7 bases). The CDR3 contains 18 residues. The V gene lost 6 bases and the J gene lost 0 bases, with 21 bases spanning the gap. CDR1 is MNHEY and CDR2 is SMNVEV in the germline V gene (reference sequence). The CDR3 sequence is CASSVGQGGGLAKNIQYF. The CDR3 DNA reads as TGTGCCAGCAGCGTCGGGCAGGGGGGAGGCTTAGCCAAAAACATTCAGTACTTC.

The chain joins TRBV6-5 to TRBJ1-3; D remains unclear. The V gene lost 8 bases and the J gene lost 1 base, with 6 bases spanning the gap. The germline CDR1 and CDR2 sequences are MNHEY and SVGAGI. The CDR3 is 12 residues long. DNA for the CDR3: TGTGCCAGCTGGACTTCTGGAAACACCATATATTTT. Its protein product is CASWTSGNTIYF.

V usage is TRBV9 and J usage is TRBJ2-3, with 11 positions matching TRBD2. Germline values: CDR1 SGDLS, CDR2 YYNGEE. V lost 4 bases to trimming and J lost 6 bases; unmatched junction nucleotides: 7. The CDR3 is 15 amino acids. CDR3 in DNA: TGTGCCAGCAGCCCCTTAGCGGGAGGGCTGGATACGCAGTATTTT. Amino acids: CASSPLAGGLDTQYF.

V usage is TRBV3-1 (or the pseudogene TRBV3-2) and J usage is TRBJ1-5; D gene unclear. Germline CDR1 reads LGHDT; CDR2 reads YNNKEL (reference sequence). The ends were cut back, 5 bases at V and 5 bases at J, with 10 bases in the middle. The CDR3 extends over 13 amino acids. CDR3: CASSTPRHQPQHF. The CDR3 region has the DNA TGTGCCAGCAGCACACCGCGTCATCAGCCCCAGCATTTT.